What follows is one T cell receptor (beta chain) and its context. This entry comes from a study of technical replicates of blood from a few donors. This CDR3 comprises 13 residues. Germline V CDR1 and CDR2: MDHEN, SYDVKM. The V end lost 6 bases, the J end lost 7 bases, and 12 bases lay between the germline ends. Assay: immunoSEQ multiplex PCR; the TCRdb copy retains only in-frame clones and omits some. The repertoire includes 98,000 or so clones, more than 90% of them detected once, and 0.2% to 0.25% sits in the top ten. Sequencing used T cells isolated from PBMCs. The receptor was isolated from a human donor in good health. The V gene is TRBV28, the J gene TRBJ1-4; no clear D. The CDR3 reads CASSSANPEKLFF. The CDR3 DNA reads TGTGCCAGCAGCAGCGCTAATCCTGAAAAACTGTTTTTT.